Given below is one TCR beta chain in context. Antigen unknown. Trimming took off 2 bases at V and 7 bases at J, with 15 bases between the two ends. CDR1 and CDR2 from the germline V gene are SGHRS and YFSETQ. This CDR3 is 14 amino acids long. Autoimmune disease history or systemic immunosuppression excluded patients. These data come from a study of OX40 agonist ivuxolimab in advanced cancers. Only in-frame clones appear in the TCRdb table, and some are missing; sequencing was by immunoSEQ multiplex PCR. The table lists fewer than 80,000 clones, 65% to 90% of them singletons, with about 0.78% in the top ten. General observations from the study: The CD4+ and CD8+ T cells in the blood had expanded clonally by week 6 at 0.1 to 3.0 mg/kg. In general, CD8+ T cells held more expanded clones than CD4+ did, on average. In the expanded peripheral T cells, antigen specificity was never determined.

The receptor was isolated from an adult with an advanced solid tumor such as melanoma, head and neck, liver or kidney cancer. The sample was CD4+ or CD8+ T cells sorted from blood, taken in a trial of the OX40 agonist ivuxolimab. The gene calls are TRBV5-1 and TRBJ1-1; D unresolved. The CDR3 region has the DNA TGCGCCAGCAGCTTAACGTCCCCAAAAGGTGAAGCTTTCTTT. It yields the protein CASSLTSPKGEAFF.